This T cell receptor (beta chain) was documented in a study of shared clonotypes between healthy human individuals. Broader study findings: Non-shared clonotypes showed lower generation probabilities than clonotypes common to all four donors. Researchers found naive subsets generally carried larger estimated richness than memory subsets.

With 6 bases clipped from V and 8 bases from J, the junction kept 7 bases outside the gene matches. The CDR3 extends over 14 amino acids. Germline CDR1 and CDR2: SNHLY and FYNNEI. For this clone: Its antigen remains unidentified.

Measured with immunoSEQ multiplex PCR; TCRdb has only the in-frame clones, and not every one. Counted here are about 2.4 million clones, more than 90% occurring once; the ten biggest clones make up roughly 0.15%. J is TRBJ2-1 and V is TRBV2, with 10 bases fitting TRBD2. This clonotype was obtained from a man between 18 and 35 years old in good health. Material for sequencing was naive CD4+ T cells sorted from blood. Described subset: CD45RA+ positively selected. CDR3 nucleotide sequence: TGTGCCAGCAGCGGTCTAGCGGGAGCCCATGAGCAGTTCTTC. This gives the protein CASSGLAGAHEQFF.